The present T cell receptor (beta chain) was sequenced within a study of Ad26.COV2.S vaccination and SARS-CoV-2 variants. In this sample, this clone turned up once. The treatment was: some 19 received Ad26.COV2.S at low or high dose, single or two shots; about 5 received placebo; per-sample allocation not given. Sampling occurred on day 63 after the first vaccine or placebo injection. Produced via immunoSEQ multiplex PCR; TCRdb's table is partial and in-frame only. The sample lists about 250,000 clones, roughly 86% occurring once. V lost 2 bases to trimming and J lost 0 bases, with 14 bases between them. The germline V gene has CDR1 SGHVS and CDR2 FNYEAQ. CDR3 size: 17 residues.

This receptor was identified in a person aged 18 to 65 who received the Ad26.COV2.S COVID-19 vaccine or a placebo. The gene calls are TRBV7-6 and TRBJ1-3; D perhaps matches TRBD1 (5 bases). This material consisted of peripheral blood, taken in a trial of Ad26.COV2.S vaccine versus placebo. CDR3 sequence (DNA): TGTGCCAGCAGCTTATTAATGGGGACGGACTCTGGAAACACCATATATTTT. This codes for CASSLLMGTDSGNTIYF.